This TCR beta chain was identified in a study of identical twins. General study points: Twins' surplus sharing was weaker for beta out-of-frame sequences. Memory repertoires showed no such pattern, whereas abundant cord blood beta clonotypes carried fewer insertions. For zero-insertion analyses, partial confounding could come from invariant MAIT and iNKT cells.

Germline CDR1 and CDR2: SGHDT and YYEEEE. Trimming pared 5 bases from V and 5 bases from J, leaving 19 bases between. The CDR3 runs 15 residues. This clonotype showed up just a few times. Antigen specificity is unknown. Through template switching, a universal primer site was introduced, and the cDNA contained unique molecular identifiers. TCRdb re-called the 5' RACE reads through MiXCR, storing one row per CDR3 protein. The table records fewer than 250,000 distinct CDR3 sequences, around 7.6% of them present only once. The sample also formed part of further work on yellow fever vaccine responses in identical twins.

This receptor was identified in a woman aged 18-29 years in good health. Material for sequencing was CD8+ T cells sorted from blood. This chain links TRBV5-6 with TRBJ2-5; weak D call: TRBD2 (7 bases). This chain's CDR3 is CASRDWGGGLETQYF. DNA of the CDR3: TGTGCCAGCAGGGATTGGGGGGGCGGGTTGGAGACCCAGTACTTC.